This TCR beta chain was identified during a study of CD8 T cells in ankylosing spondylitis. Study-level results: One TCR beta motif, made up of fewer than 10 highly homologous variants, appeared characteristic of ankylosing spondylitis blood.

A single record per CDR3 protein comes from TCRdb applying MiXCR to the 5' RACE reads. Altogether 700,000 or so distinct CDR3 sequences are present, under 20% being singletons, with the ten largest covering about a fifth. V lost 5 bases and J 7 bases, leaving 12 bases between the germline ends. The CDR3 consists of 13 residues. Looked up from germline, CDR1 is LGHNA and CDR2 is YNFKEQ. A remark on this clonotype: Its specificity is not known.

This chain uses TRBV4-2 with TRBJ1-5; D is uncertain. Sample: blood, either unsorted or a sorted T cell fraction (not recorded which). This receptor was obtained from a male donor with ankylosing spondylitis. The CDR3 nucleotides are TGTGCCAGCAGCGACATGCTAGCGCAGCCCCAGCATTTT. Encoded protein: CASSDMLAQPQHF.